Listed here are 22 T cell receptor beta chains from one sample, sequenced in a study of CD8 T cells in ankylosing spondylitis. Study-wide results and caveats: Made up of 7 to 9 highly homologous variants, a TCR beta motif appeared characteristic of ankylosing spondylitis blood.

No antigen has been assigned to these receptors. TCRdb reprocessed the 5' RACE reads with MiXCR, giving one entry per CDR3 protein. Here the sample spans almost 400,000 distinct CDR3 sequences, 20% to 25% being singletons. Sequences were obtained from blood, either unsorted or a sorted T cell fraction (not recorded which). The receptors stem from a male donor with ankylosing spondylitis.

This clonotype was seen only a few times. The chain combines TRBV29-1 with TRBJ2-5; possibly TRBD1 for D (6 bases). The germline V and J ends were trimmed by 6 bases and 6 bases, with 14 bases remaining between them. Germline V CDR1 and CDR2: SQVTM, ANQGSEA. CDR3 length: 12 residues. In DNA, the CDR3 is TGCAGCGTGAGTGGGGGCTCGAAGACCCAGTACTTC. This translates into CSVSGGSKTQYF.

This chain connects TRBV7-2 to TRBJ2-3; 8 bases fit TRBD2. CDR1 SGHTA and CDR2 FQGNSA come from the germline V gene. CDR3 length: 14 residues. V lost 3 bases to trimming and J lost 1 base; unmatched junction nucleotides: 0. DNA for the CDR3: TGTGCCAGCAGCTTGCGGGAGGGCACAGATACGCAGTATTTT. This codes for CASSLREGTDTQYF. Drawing the rest from reference TRBV7-2 and TRBJ2-3, the complete variable domain is GAGVSQSPSNKVTEKGKDVELRCDPISGHTALYWYRQSLGQGLEFLIYFQGNSAPDKSGLPSDRFSAERTGGSVSTLTIQRTQQEDSAVYLCASSLREGTDTQYFGPGTRLTVL.

The genes are TRBV7-2 and TRBJ2-1, with 14 bases aligning to TRBD2. V dropped 1 base and J dropped 14; count of bases not matched to a gene: 7. The germline gives CDR1 SGHTA, CDR2 FQGNSA. The CDR3 sequence is 15 residues long. The CDR3 here is CASSLVSGLAGVKFF. For the CDR3, the DNA is TGTGCCAGCAGCTTAGTCTCGGGACTAGCGGGAGTGAAGTTCTTC.

The gene calls are TRBV29-1 and TRBJ2-3, with 7 nucleotides matching TRBD1. V lost 1 base to trimming and J lost 3 bases; unmatched junction nucleotides: 4. The CDR3 covers 14 residues. CDR1 and CDR2 from the germline V gene are SQVTM and ANQGSEA. The CDR3 DNA reads TGCAGCGTTGAAGTAACAGGGGTAACAGATACGCAGTATTTT. Its protein product is CSVEVTGVTDTQYF.

The rearrangement links TRBV21-1 to TRBJ1-5. TRBV21-1 is a known pseudogene. CDR3 size: 20 residues. Here the CDR3 reads CASSKTWQEYIWRSNQPQHF. The DNA for the CDR3 is TGTGCCAGCAGCAAAACCTGGCAAGAATACATTTGGAGGAGCAATCAGCCCCAGCATTTT.

This clonotype was recorded a few times. J is TRBJ2-2 and V is TRBV5-1; D gene ambiguous. CDR1 and CDR2 (germline): SGHRS, YFSETQ. V lost 2 bases, J lost 5 bases, and 7 bases lay in between. This CDR3 comprises 13 residues. Here the CDR3 DNA reads TGCGCCAGCAGCTTTTCAGAAACCGGGGAGCTGTTTTTT. This codes for CASSFSETGELFF.

This clonotype was counted only a few times. The genes are TRBV20-1 and TRBJ1-5; D may be TRBD1 (6 bases). Germline V gene sequence: CDR1 DFQATT, CDR2 SNEGSKA (reference sequence). The CDR3 has 13 residues. Trimming stripped 4 bases from V and 3 bases from J, with 10 bases between. The CDR3 DNA reads TGCAGTGCTACAGGGGCTCTCAATCAGCCCCAGCATTTT. This codes for CSATGALNQPQHF.

The V call is TRBV12-3 or TRBV12-4, the J call TRBJ1-5; D ambiguous. The V and J ends lost 1 base and 6 bases respectively, with 13 bases between them. The CDR3 is 15 residues long. The CDR3 sequence is CASSLDSFYGQPQHF. CDR3 nucleotide sequence: TGTGCCAGCAGTTTAGACAGCTTTTACGGTCAGCCCCAGCATTTT.

The chain has TRBV20-1 and TRBJ2-5; 8 bases fit TRBD2. The CDR3 length is 16 residues. The junction had 10 bases not matched to a gene; V was cut back by 0 bases and J by 4 bases. Germline values: CDR1 DFQATT, CDR2 SNEGSKA (reference sequence). CDR3 nucleotide sequence: TGCAGTGCTAGAGAGTTCGGCCGGGAGGGGGGAGAGACCCAGTACTTC. Its protein is CSAREFGREGGETQYF.

This clonotype was found a few times. This sequence joins TRBV20-1 and TRBJ1-6; maybe TRBD1 (5 bases). CDR1 and CDR2 from the germline V gene are DFQATT and SNEGSKA (reference sequence). V was pared by 1 base and J by 9 bases, with 13 bases between. The CDR3 runs to 14 residues. This CDR3 reads CSARGSGGSSPLHF. CDR3 nucleotide sequence: TGCAGTGCTAGAGGGTCTGGGGGAAGTTCACCCCTCCACTTT.

This chain links TRBV7-2 with TRBJ1-1; D is uncertain. Germline V gives CDR1 SGHTA, CDR2 FQGNSA. Trimming stripped 3 bases from V and 0 bases from J, with 8 bases between. The CDR3 is 14 residues long. The CDR3 loop reads CASSFALLNTEAFF. The CDR3 DNA follows: TGTGCCAGCAGCTTTGCACTCTTGAACACTGAAGCTTTCTTT.

The table lists this clonotype with a few counts. The rearrangement joins TRBV28 to TRBJ2-7, with 10 positions matching TRBD2. CDR1 and CDR2 (germline): MDHEN, SYDVKM. This CDR3 comprises 14 residues. Unmatched junction bases numbered 8, after V lost 6 bases and J lost 6 bases. In DNA form, the CDR3 reads TGTGCCAGCAGGCCTAGCGGGAGTAAGGGCGAGCAGTACTTC. Translation: CASRPSGSKGEQYF.

This clonotype was observed a few times. This chain links TRBV28 with TRBJ1-2; D is ambiguous. CDR3 length: 12 amino acids. V gave up 7 bases and J gave up 6 bases, with 12 bases separating them. CDR1 is MDHEN, CDR2 SYDVKM, per germline. The CDR3 sequence is CASTPGFNGYTF. CDR3 bases: TGTGCCAGCACCCCTGGTTTCAATGGCTACACCTTC.

This clonotype was detected a few times. The chain joins TRBV25-1 to TRBJ2-1; 7 bases fit TRBD2. CDR1 and CDR2 (germline): MGHDK, SYGVNS. The CDR3 is 17 residues long. The ends lost 3 bases at V and 0 bases at J; junction bases unmatched: 8. This CDR3 is CASSDQSLAPSYNEQFF. The CDR3 DNA sequence: TGTGCCAGCAGTGACCAATCACTAGCGCCCTCCTACAATGAGCAGTTCTTC.

This clonotype was detected only once. The J gene is TRBJ1-5, the V gene TRBV19; no clear D gene. In germline, CDR1 is LNHDA, CDR2 SQIVND (reference sequence). The CDR3 sequence is 14 residues long. V was pared by 6 bases and J by 9 bases, with 18 bases between. CDR3 sequence reads: CASSSLGRSPPQHF. CDR3 nucleotide sequence: TGTGCCAGTAGCTCCTTAGGTCGGAGCCCGCCCCAGCATTTT. The full variable domain, rest sourced from reference TRBV19 and TRBJ1-5, is DGGITQSPKYLFRKEGQNVTLSCEQNLNHDAMYWYRQDPGQGLRLIYYSQIVNDFQKGDIAEGYSVSREKKESFPLTVTSAQKNPTAFYLCASSSLGRSPPQHFGDGTRLSIL.

This clonotype was seen only a few times. This chain uses TRBV5-1 with TRBJ2-1; 8 bases fit TRBD1. This CDR3 has 17 residues. The V gene end was trimmed by 2 bases and the J gene end by 7 bases; junction bases not matched to a gene: 14. CDR1 and CDR2 (germline): SGHRS, YFSETQ. CDR3 region: CASSLLPRRTGYNEQFF. CDR3 nucleotides: TGCGCCAGCAGCTTACTCCCAAGAAGGACAGGGTATAATGAGCAGTTCTTC. The full variable domain, with the rest looked up from reference TRBV5-1 and TRBJ2-1, is KAGVTQTPRYLIKTRGQQVTLSCSPISGHRSVSWYQQTPGQGLQFLFEYFSETQRNKGNFPGRFSGRQFSNSRSEMNVSTLELGDSALYLCASSLLPRRTGYNEQFFGPGTRLTVL.

The chain is built from TRBV5-1 and TRBJ1-3; perhaps TRBD1 as D (6 bases). The length of the CDR3 is 14 residues. Trimming cost V 3 bases and J 7 bases, with 14 bases left between them. Germline-derived CDR1 and CDR2 are SGHRS and YFSETQ. CDR3 sequence reads: CASSWQGPPNTIYF. CDR3 coding DNA: TGCGCCAGCAGCTGGCAGGGGCCACCGAACACCATATATTTT. Filled out from reference TRBV5-1 and TRBJ1-3, the complete variable domain reads KAGVTQTPRYLIKTRGQQVTLSCSPISGHRSVSWYQQTPGQGLQFLFEYFSETQRNKGNFPGRFSGRQFSNSRSEMNVSTLELGDSALYLCASSWQGPPNTIYFGEGSWLTVV.

V and J are TRBV28 and TRBJ1-1; 8 bases line up with TRBD1. Germline V lookup: CDR1 MDHEN, CDR2 SYDVKM. Trimming removed 4 bases from V and 8 bases from J; junction bases left unmatched: 3. This CDR3 is built from 12 residues. The CDR3 sequence: CASSSGGREAFF. CDR3 nucleotides: TGTGCCAGCAGTTCAGGGGGCAGGGAAGCTTTCTTT.

This chain's CDR3 is CASSLTPTSPGADTQYF. The DNA for the CDR3 is TGTGCCAGCAGCTTAACTCCGACTAGCCCTGGGGCAGATACGCAGTATTTT. The rearrangement links TRBV7-6 to TRBJ2-3; 7 bases map to TRBD2. The CDR3 consists of 17 residues. With V trimmed by 2 bases and J by 4 bases, 12 bases remained unmatched. In germline, CDR1 is SGHVS, CDR2 FNYEAQ.

This chain uses TRBV20-1 with TRBJ2-3; D gene unclear. CDR1 is DFQATT, CDR2 SNEGSKA, per germline (reference sequence). This CDR3 has 13 amino acids. Between the trimmed V and J ends, which lost 3 bases and 2 bases, there was a span of 9 bases. CDR3 nucleotide sequence: TGCAGTGCTAGGTCAGATAACACAGATACGCAGTATTTT. Amino acid sequence: CSARSDNTDTQYF.

This clonotype has more than one count but fewer than ten. CDR3 sequence (DNA): TGTGCCATCAGTTCGACAGGGGGCAACGGAAACACCATATATTTT. Its protein is CAISSTGGNGNTIYF. V usage is TRBV10-3 and J usage is TRBJ1-3, with 10 bases fitting TRBD1. V trimming: 5 bases; J trimming: 4 bases; junction bases outside the gene matches: 5. Germline V CDR1 and CDR2: ENHRY, SYGVKD. CDR3 length equals 15 residues.

This clonotype showed up just a few times. V usage is TRBV5-1 and J usage is TRBJ2-7, with TRBD1 as a possible D gene (5 bases). The germline V gene encodes CDR1 SGHRS and CDR2 YFSETQ. The V gene lost 3 bases and the J gene lost 3 bases, with 13 bases spanning the gap. The CDR3 is 14 residues long. CDR3 in amino acids: CASSSDTYDYEQYF. The CDR3 DNA reads TGCGCCAGCAGCTCGGACACGTACGACTACGAGCAGTACTTC. The full variable domain, its missing parts supplied by reference TRBV5-1 and TRBJ2-7, is KAGVTQTPRYLIKTRGQQVTLSCSPISGHRSVSWYQQTPGQGLQFLFEYFSETQRNKGNFPGRFSGRQFSNSRSEMNVSTLELGDSALYLCASSSDTYDYEQYFGPGTRLTVT.